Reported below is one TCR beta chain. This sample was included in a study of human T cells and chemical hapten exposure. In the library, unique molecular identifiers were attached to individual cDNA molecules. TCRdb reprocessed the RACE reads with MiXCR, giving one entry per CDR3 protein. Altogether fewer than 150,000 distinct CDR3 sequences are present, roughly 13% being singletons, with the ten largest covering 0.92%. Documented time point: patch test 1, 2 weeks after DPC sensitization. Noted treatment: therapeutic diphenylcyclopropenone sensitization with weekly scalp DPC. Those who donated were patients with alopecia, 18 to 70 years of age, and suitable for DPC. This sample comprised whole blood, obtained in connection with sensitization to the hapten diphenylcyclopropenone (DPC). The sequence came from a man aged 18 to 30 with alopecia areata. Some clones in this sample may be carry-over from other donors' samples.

The CDR3 loop is CASSYSADRNEQFF. The CDR3 region has the DNA TGTGCCAGCAGTTACTCAGCGGACCGGAATGAGCAGTTCTTC. The chain links TRBV6-6 to TRBJ2-1, with a weak D call TRBD2 (5 bases). Trimming removed 0 bases from V and 7 bases from J, with 10 bases in between. The CDR3 extends over 14 amino acids. Germline lookup yields CDR1 MNHNY and CDR2 SVGAGI (reference sequence).